This is a list of T cell receptor beta chains from one sample in a study of blood T cell repertoires in COVID-19. Method: immunoSEQ multiplex PCR; TCRdb's copy keeps in-frame clones and lacks some. The sample has 69,000 or so clones; 70% to 90% are singletons. Source material: peripheral blood. The receptors shown here come from a woman at least 80 years old with active or convalescent COVID-19. CDR3s include the opening cysteine and the closing phenylalanine or tryptophan. The D gene is left open where the match is weak. A row's size may be missing; if present it is once, few, many or a size class.

clone_size d_call j_call v_call cdr3_nt cdr3_aa
NA NA TRBJ2-7 TRBV18 TGTGCCAGCTCCCTCAGACGTCAGGGGCGTACGGACGAGCAGTACTTC CASSLRRQGRTDEQYF
NA NA TRBJ1-2 TRBV6-5 TGTGCCAGCAGATTGAACCAGGGTTTTCGGGGCTACACCTTC CASRLNQGFRGYTF
NA NA TRBJ1-6 TRBV28 TGTGCCAGCACCGCAAGCCGGGGGGATTATAATTCACCCCTCCACTTT CASTASRGDYNSPLHF
once TRBD2 TRBJ2-7 TRBV4-1 TGCGCCAGCAGCCCCCAAAGGACTAGCGGGTACGAGCAGTACTTC CASSPQRTSGYEQYF
NA TRBD1 TRBJ2-7 TRBV28 TGTGCCAGCAGACCGGACAGGGGGATCGAGCAGTACTTC CASRPDRGIEQYF
NA TRBD1 TRBJ1-1 TRBV3-1/TRBV3-2 TGTGCCAGCAGCCCGACAGGGTACACTGAAGCTTTCTTT CASSPTGYTEAFF
few TRBD2 TRBJ2-3 TRBV9 TGTGCCAGCAGCGTTTCTAGCGGACGCACAGATACGCAGTATTTT CASSVSSGRTDTQYF
NA NA TRBJ2-7 TRBV6-6 TGTGCCAGCACCAACTTCCGGGGCAGGGGTTACGAGCAGTACTTC CASTNFRGRGYEQYF
NA NA TRBJ2-7 TRBV9 TGTGCCAGCAGCACCGGGAGCTACGAGCAGTACTTC CASSTGSYEQYF
NA NA TRBJ2-6 TRBV4-2 TGTGCCAGCAGCCCTGGGAGCTCTGGGGCCAACGTCCTGACTTTC CASSPGSSGANVLTF
NA NA TRBJ2-3 TRBV24-1 TGTGCCACCAGTGATTACCAGATTACGCAGTATTTT CATSDYQITQYF
NA NA TRBJ2-1 TRBV5-6 TGTGCCAGCAGCTTGGTATACCAGAGGATATACAATGAGCAGTTCTTC CASSLVYQRIYNEQFF
NA TRBD1 TRBJ1-2 TRBV28 TGTGCCAGCAACACAGGGGACTATGGCTACACCTTC CASNTGDYGYTF
NA TRBD1 TRBJ1-1 TRBV19 TGTGCCAGTAGTATCCGGCCCGGGACAGGGGGTGAAGCTTTCTTT CASSIRPGTGGEAFF
NA NA TRBJ2-5 TRBV6-5 TGTGCCAGCAGTTACACCCCCCCGGGGGGCTCGAGGACCCAGTACTTC CASSYTPPGGSRTQYF
medium-sized NA TRBJ2-3 TRBV7-2 TGTGCCAGCAGCTTATCCCGGGACTCGACAGATACGCAGTATTTT CASSLSRDSTDTQYF
once NA TRBJ2-6 TRBV6-2/TRBV6-3 TGTGCCAGCAGTACATATTCTGGGGCCAACGTCCTGACTTTC CASSTYSGANVLTF
once TRBD1 TRBJ1-1 TRBV28 TGTGCCAGCAGCCCTAGGACAGGCCTCAGGGACACTGAAGCTTTCTTT CASSPRTGLRDTEAFF
NA NA TRBJ1-2 TRBV29-1 TGCAGCGTTGTAGGACACTCTAACTATGGCTACACCTTC CSVVGHSNYGYTF
many NA TRBJ1-2 TRBV28 TGTGCCAGCAGTTCTACGGGACATCTGACATATGGCTACACCTTC CASSSTGHLTYGYTF
few TRBD1 TRBJ1-4 TRBV5-8 TGTGCCAGCAGCTTGGGGCAGGGGGCCTACAATGAAAAACTGTTTTTT CASSLGQGAYNEKLFF
NA NA TRBJ2-5 TRBV28 TGTGCCAGCAGTTTATACGGAGGGGAGACCCAGTACTTC CASSLYGGETQYF
once NA TRBJ2-2 TRBV29-1 TGCAGCGGCAGGGTTCAGAACACCGGGGAGCTGTTTTTT CSGRVQNTGELFF
NA NA TRBJ1-1 TRBV19 TGTGCCAGTAGTATTATGGGGCTTGGGACTGAAGCTTTCTTT CASSIMGLGTEAFF
NA NA TRBJ2-2 TRBV5-1 TGCGCCAGCAGCTTGGGACAGCCCACCGGGGAGCTGTTTTTT CASSLGQPTGELFF
NA NA TRBJ2-3 TRBV5-1 TGCGCCAGCAGCTTGGCCAGGGGGGACACAGATACGCAGTATTTT CASSLARGDTDTQYF
NA NA TRBJ2-2 TRBV19 TGTGCCAGTAGTATAGATGAGGCGCCCAATTCAAGTTTGTTTTTT CASSIDEAPNSSLFF
NA NA TRBJ2-3 TRBV6-5 TGTGCCAGCAAAGGACAGAAAATCACAGATACGCAGTATTTT CASKGQKITDTQYF
NA TRBD1 TRBJ1-6 TRBV14 TGTGCCAGCAGCTCCGGACAGGGCGGTCCACCCCTCCACTTT CASSSGQGGPPLHF
NA NA TRBJ1-5 TRBV3-1/TRBV3-2 TGTGCCAGCAGCCAAGTAGAGGGTTCTGGGCCCCAGCATTTT CASSQVEGSGPQHF
NA TRBD1 TRBJ1-1 TRBV7-3 TGTGCCAGCAGCCCGTCGGGACAGATGAACACTGAAGCTTTCTTT CASSPSGQMNTEAFF
NA NA TRBJ1-4 TRBV7-2 TGTGCCAGCAGCGGTTATGCGCTTTATAATGAAAAACTGTTTTTT CASSGYALYNEKLFF
NA TRBD1 TRBJ2-1 TRBV7-2 TGTGCCAGCAGCTTAGCCGGGACAGGGCTGGGGAATGAGCAGTTCTTC CASSLAGTGLGNEQFF
NA TRBD2 TRBJ2-1 TRBV15 TGTGCCACCAGCAGAGATCCCCCCGCTAGCGGGAGAGGAGATGAGCAGTTCTTC CATSRDPPASGRGDEQFF
NA NA TRBJ1-2 TRBV6-2/TRBV6-3 TGTGCCAGCAGTTATCCCACTAACTATGGCTACACCTTC CASSYPTNYGYTF
NA TRBD1 TRBJ2-7 TRBV18 TGTGCCAGCTCCCGGACAGGGTGGGGTGACGAGCAGTACTTC CASSRTGWGDEQYF
NA TRBD2 TRBJ2-3 TRBV7-3 TGTGCCAGCAGCTTACTAGCGGGGGCCACAGATACGCAGTATTTT CASSLLAGATDTQYF
NA NA TRBJ2-5 TRBV20-1 TGCAGTGCTCCCCTAGAGACCCAGTACTTC CSAPLETQYF
few TRBD2 TRBJ2-1 TRBV9 TGTGCCAGCAGCGTGGGACTAGCGCCGGCCCAAGAGCAGTTCTTC CASSVGLAPAQEQFF
few TRBD1 TRBJ2-1 TRBV27 TGTGCCAGCAGTTTTCTAGGGGACAGGGACAACAATGAGCAGTTCTTC CASSFLGDRDNNEQFF
NA NA TRBJ2-5 TRBV18 TGTGCCAGCTCACCAGAATCTCCCCGGGAGACCCAGTACTTC CASSPESPRETQYF